This entry lists 10 T cell receptor beta chains sequenced from one sample in a study of vaccination and CD4 T cells after COVID-19. Researchers used the Oncomine TCR Beta short-read assay to sequence DNA from cultured CD4+ T cells. Using its own MiXCR run on the PCR reads, TCRdb lists one record per CDR3 protein. The repertoire has about 22,000 distinct CDR3 sequences, approximately 51% of them found once; the top ten carry roughly 9%. Treatment noted: roughly ten-day PBMC culture with coronavirus spike peptide pools or control peptides (ViraFEST assay). Antigen specificity for these receptors is unknown. What was sequenced was CD4+ T cells from blood, cultured in vitro. The receptors stem from a human donor who had recovered from COVID-19.

V and J are TRBV5-1 and TRBJ2-1; 11 bases fit TRBD2. Germline assignment: CDR1 SGHRS and CDR2 YFSETQ. The V segment lost 1 base and the J segment 3 bases; nucleotides outside the gene matches: 9. The CDR3 totals 18 residues. CDR3 loop: CASSLTLAGGTDYNEQFF. CDR3 DNA sequence: TGCGCCAGCAGCTTGACCCTAGCGGGAGGAACGGACTACAATGAGCAGTTCTTC.

The chain employs TRBV28 and TRBJ2-1; D ambiguous. CDR1 is MDHEN, CDR2 SYDVKM, per germline. Between the trimmed V and J ends, which lost 7 bases and 2 bases, there was a span of 12 bases. The CDR3 totals 14 residues. The CDR3 region has the DNA TGTGCCAGCACCCTCAGTGGTACCTACAATGAGCAGTTCTTC. This codes for CASTLSGTYNEQFF.

This clonotype was recorded a few times. This sequence joins TRBV20-1 and TRBJ1-1; 12 bases fit TRBD1. CDR1 is DFQATT, CDR2 SNEGSKA, per germline (reference sequence). Trimming at V came to 3 bases and at J to 2 bases, leaving 10 bases not matched to a gene. CDR3 size: 17 residues. CDR3 sequence (DNA): TGCAGTGCTAGCTCGGCTACGGGACAGGGGGCCAACACTGAAGCTTTCTTT. Translation gives CSASSATGQGANTEAFF.

This clonotype was counted only a few times. The CDR3 DNA reads as TGCGCCAGCACCCTGGATAGGGGGCAGTCACCCCTCCACTTT. Its translation is CASTLDRGQSPLHF. The rearrangement links TRBV5-1 to TRBJ1-6; 7 bases are shared with TRBD1. The CDR3 is 14 amino acids. Germline V gene data show CDR1 as SGHRS and CDR2 as YFSETQ. V gave up 6 bases and J gave up 10 bases; unmatched junction bases: 10.

This clonotype came up a few times. V is TRBV20-1 and J is TRBJ2-3; 8 positions agree with TRBD2. Germline CDR1 is DFQATT and CDR2 is SNEGSKA (reference sequence). V lost 2 bases to trimming and J lost 5 bases; unmatched junction nucleotides: 12. This CDR3 is 16 amino acids long. CDR3: CSARWAASGSIDTQYF. For the CDR3, the DNA is TGCAGTGCTAGATGGGCGGCTAGCGGGTCGATAGATACGCAGTATTTT.

The chain recombines TRBV28 with TRBJ1-5, with 8 bases aligning to TRBD1. The germline CDR1 and CDR2 sequences are MDHEN and SYDVKM. With 5 bases clipped from V and 6 bases from J, the junction kept 9 bases outside the gene matches. The CDR3 has 15 amino acids. The CDR3 loop is CASSEPGRGLQPQHF. The DNA for the CDR3 is TGTGCCAGCAGTGAGCCCGGCAGGGGGCTTCAGCCCCAGCATTTT.

The chain joins TRBV7-8 to TRBJ2-3; 7 bases line up with TRBD2. Germline CDR1 is SGHVS and CDR2 is FQNEAQ. The V and J ends lost 5 bases and 2 bases, in that order; junction bases with no gene match: 7. CDR3 length equals 15 residues. CDR3 DNA sequence: TGTGCCAGCAGCCGCCGGGGGGAACTCACAGATACGCAGTATTTT. This gives the protein CASSRRGELTDTQYF.

J is TRBJ2-1 and V is TRBV28, with TRBD1 identical over 9 bases. The CDR3 has 14 amino acids. V gave up 6 bases and J gave up 7 bases; unmatched junction bases: 7. In germline, CDR1 is MDHEN, CDR2 SYDVKM. CDR3 loop: CASRLTGGRNEQFF. The CDR3 bases are TGTGCCAGCAGACTGACAGGGGGAAGAAATGAGCAGTTCTTC.

This clonotype was seen only a few times. This chain links TRBV6-1 with TRBJ2-7; TRBD2 is a possible D gene (5 bases). Germline V lookup: CDR1 MNHNS, CDR2 SASEGT. The CDR3 is 13 amino acids. Trimming left V 8 bases short and J 7 bases short, with 18 bases between. The CDR3 nucleotides read TGTGCCAGCGAGGGAATCGCCACGGGGGAGCAGTACTTC. It yields the protein CASEGIATGEQYF.

The J gene is TRBJ1-3, the V gene TRBV10-3; 8 bases fit TRBD1. V lost 6 bases and J lost 4; bases outside the gene matches: 2. The CDR3 is 13 amino acids. Germline CDR1 ENHRY, CDR2 SYGVKD. In DNA, the CDR3 is TGTGCCATCAGACAGGGGGTAGGAAACACCATATATTTT. Translation: CAIRQGVGNTIYF.